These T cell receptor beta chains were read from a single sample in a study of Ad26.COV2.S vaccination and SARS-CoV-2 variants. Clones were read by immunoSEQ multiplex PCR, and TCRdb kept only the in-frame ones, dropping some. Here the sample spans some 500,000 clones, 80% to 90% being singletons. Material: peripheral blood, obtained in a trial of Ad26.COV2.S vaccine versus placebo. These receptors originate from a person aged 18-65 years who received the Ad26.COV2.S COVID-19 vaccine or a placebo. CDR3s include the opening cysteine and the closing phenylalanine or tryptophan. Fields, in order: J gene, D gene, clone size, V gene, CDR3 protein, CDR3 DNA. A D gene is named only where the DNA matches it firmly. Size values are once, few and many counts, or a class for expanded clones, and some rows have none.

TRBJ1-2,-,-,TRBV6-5,CASSYSIGTGFGYTF,TGTGCCAGCAGTTACTCGATTGGAACGGGTTTCGGCTACACCTTC
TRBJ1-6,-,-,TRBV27,CASSLRTDYNSPLHF,TGTGCCAGCAGTTTACGGACGGACTATAATTCACCCCTCCACTTT
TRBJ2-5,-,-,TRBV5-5,CASSRREETQYF,TGTGCCAGCAGCCGCCGGGAAGAGACCCAGTACTTC
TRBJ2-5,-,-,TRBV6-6,CAIAGQYQETQYF,TGTGCCATCGCGGGACAGTACCAAGAGACCCAGTACTTC
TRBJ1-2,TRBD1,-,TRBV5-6,CASSLARGDYGYTF,TGTGCCAGCAGCTTGGCCAGGGGGGACTATGGCTACACCTTC
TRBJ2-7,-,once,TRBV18,CASSPQGIYEQYF,TGTGCCAGCTCACCACAAGGGATCTACGAGCAGTACTTC
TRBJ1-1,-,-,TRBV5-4,CASSFGQGVTEAFF,TGTGCCAGCAGCTTCGGCCAGGGTGTTACTGAAGCTTTCTTT
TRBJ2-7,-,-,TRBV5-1,CASSLLGKDSQNF,TGCGCCAGCAGCTTGCTCGGAAAAGATTCCCAGAACTTC
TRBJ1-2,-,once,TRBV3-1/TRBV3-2,CASSQEFGGYTF,TGTGCCAGCAGTCAAGAGTTTGGGGGCTACACCTTC
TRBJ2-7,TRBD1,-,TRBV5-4,CASSLAQGDDEQYF,TGTGCCAGCAGCTTGGCACAGGGGGACGACGAGCAGTACTTC
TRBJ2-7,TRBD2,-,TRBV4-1,CASSHRGGLYYEQYF,TGCGCCAGCAGCCATCGGGGGGGTCTCTACTACGAGCAGTACTTC
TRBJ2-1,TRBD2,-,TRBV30,CAWSPGGPFF,TGTGCCTGGAGTCCGGGGGGGCCTTTCTTC
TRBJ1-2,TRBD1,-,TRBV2,CASRNRGYGYTF,TGTGCCAGCAGGAACAGGGGCTATGGCTACACCTTC
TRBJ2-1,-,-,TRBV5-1,CASGEDLRYNEQFF,TGCGCCAGCGGCGAGGACTTGCGATACAATGAGCAGTTCTTC
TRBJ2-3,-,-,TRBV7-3,CASRDSSTDTQYF,TGTGCCAGCAGGGACAGTAGCACAGATACGCAGTATTTT
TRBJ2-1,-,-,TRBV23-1,CASSPPVVGTGHNEQFF,TGCGCCAGCAGTCCCCCCGTGGTGGGGACTGGACACAATGAGCAGTTCTTC
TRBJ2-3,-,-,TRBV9,CASSVAAIRTDTQYF,TGTGCCAGCAGCGTAGCAGCAATACGCACAGATACGCAGTATTTT
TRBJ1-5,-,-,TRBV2,CASSGWMGNQPQHF,TGTGCCAGCAGCGGTTGGATGGGCAATCAGCCCCAGCATTTT
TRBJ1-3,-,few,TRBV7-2,CASSNGHPSGNTIYF,TGTGCCAGCAGCAACGGCCATCCCTCTGGAAACACCATATATTTT
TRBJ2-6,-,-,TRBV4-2,CASSQAEGSGANVLTF,TGTGCCAGCAGCCAGGCGGAGGGCTCTGGGGCCAACGTCCTGACTTTC
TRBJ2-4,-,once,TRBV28,CASSFIGEKVIQYF,TGTGCCAGCAGTTTCATAGGGGAAAAAGTCATTCAGTACTTC
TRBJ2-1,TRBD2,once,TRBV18,CASSPPGLAVGTEQFF,TGTGCCAGCTCCCCACCGGGACTAGCGGTCGGTACTGAGCAGTTCTTC
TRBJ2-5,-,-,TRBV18,CASTAPSSGSAIWTQYF,TGTGCCAGCACCGCCCCTTCGTCCGGGTCCGCTATCTGGACCCAGTACTTC
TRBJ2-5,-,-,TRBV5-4,CASSLIGQETQYF,TGTGCCAGCAGCTTGATAGGCCAAGAGACCCAGTACTTC
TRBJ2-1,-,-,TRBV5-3,CARSLQTIPEQFF,TGTGCCAGAAGCCTTCAGACTATCCCGGAGCAGTTCTTC
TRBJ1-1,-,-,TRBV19,CASSIGQGWNTEAFF,TGTGCCAGTAGTATAGGCCAGGGGTGGAACACTGAAGCTTTCTTT
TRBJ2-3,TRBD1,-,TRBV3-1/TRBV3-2,CASSLLPGQGVTDTQYF,TGTGCCAGCAGCCTTCTCCCGGGACAGGGGGTTACAGATACGCAGTATTTT
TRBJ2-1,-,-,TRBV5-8,CATPGGFGYNEQFF,TGTGCCACCCCCGGAGGGTTCGGTTACAATGAGCAGTTCTTC
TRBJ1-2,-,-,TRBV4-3,CASSQDQGFSYGYTF,TGCGCCAGCAGCCAAGACCAAGGTTTTAGCTATGGCTACACCTTC
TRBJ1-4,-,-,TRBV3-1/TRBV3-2,CASSSRRAGLNEKLFF,TGTGCCAGCAGCTCTAGGAGGGCAGGGCTTAATGAAAAACTGTTTTTT
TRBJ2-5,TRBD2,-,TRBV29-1,CSARGGGLETQYF,TGCAGCGCCCGGGGCGGGGGGCTTGAGACCCAGTACTTC
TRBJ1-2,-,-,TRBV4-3,CASSQDFSVGKRYYGYTF,TGCGCCAGCAGCCAAGATTTTTCAGTCGGGAAACGGTACTATGGCTACACCTTC
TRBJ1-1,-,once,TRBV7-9,CASSSDSHTEAFF,TGTGCCAGCAGCTCCGACAGCCACACTGAAGCTTTCTTT
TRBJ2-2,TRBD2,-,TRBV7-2,CASSQGMGLGNTGELFF,TGTGCCAGCAGCCAAGGGATGGGACTAGGTAACACCGGGGAGCTGTTTTTT
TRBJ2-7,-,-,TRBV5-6,CASTLIGNYEQYF,TGTGCCAGCACCTTAATAGGGAACTACGAGCAGTACTTC
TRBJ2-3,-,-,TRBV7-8,CASSLASLQIAQYF,TGTGCCAGCAGCTTAGCCTCTCTACAGATAGCGCAGTATTTT
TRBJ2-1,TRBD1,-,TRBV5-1,CASSLQGASNEQFF,TGCGCCAGCAGCTTGCAGGGGGCGTCCAATGAGCAGTTCTTC
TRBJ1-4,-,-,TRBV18,CASSLFSGSQGEKLFF,TGTGCCAGCTCACTTTTCAGTGGATCCCAAGGCGAAAAACTGTTTTTT
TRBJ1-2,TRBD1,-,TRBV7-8,CASSLREQGMRGYTF,TGTGCCAGCAGCTTGAGGGAACAGGGGATGCGTGGCTACACCTTC
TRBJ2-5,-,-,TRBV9,CASSVGGADGGETQYF,TGTGCCAGCAGCGTAGGGGGGGCGGACGGTGGAGAGACCCAGTACTTC
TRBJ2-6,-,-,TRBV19,CASKLRSGANVLTF,TGTGCCAGTAAGCTTCGGTCCGGGGCCAACGTCCTGACTTTC
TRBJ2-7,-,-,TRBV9,CASSVVSDTYEQYF,TGTGCCAGCAGCGTAGTGAGTGACACCTACGAGCAGTACTTC
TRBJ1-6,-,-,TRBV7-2,CASSLVGYTNSPLHF,TGTGCCAGCAGCTTAGTGGGCTACACCAATTCACCCCTCCACTTT
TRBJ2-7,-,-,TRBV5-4,CASSLKTGRTYEQYF,TGTGCCAGCAGCTTGAAAACAGGACGGACCTACGAGCAGTACTTC
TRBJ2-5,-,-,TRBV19,CASSTATAEQETQYF,TGTGCCAGTAGTACCGCCACGGCAGAGCAAGAGACCCAGTACTTC
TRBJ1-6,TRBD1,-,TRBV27,CASSLGSGTGNSPLHF,TGTGCCAGCAGTCTAGGCTCCGGGACAGGGAATTCACCCCTCCACTTT
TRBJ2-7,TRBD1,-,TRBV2,CASSSWTGPYEQYF,TGTGCCAGCAGTTCATGGACAGGTCCCTACGAGCAGTACTTC
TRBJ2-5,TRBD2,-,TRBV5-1,CASSLLSGAQETQYF,TGCGCCAGCAGCTTGCTTAGCGGGGCACAAGAGACCCAGTACTTC
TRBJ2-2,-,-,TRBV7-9,CASGGITNTGELFF,TGTGCCAGCGGCGGGATTACGAACACCGGGGAGCTGTTTTTT
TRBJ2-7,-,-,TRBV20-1,CSARRTTKAYF,TGCAGTGCCCGCCGGACAACGAAGGCGTACTTC
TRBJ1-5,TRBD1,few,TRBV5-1,CASSWGTGDQPQHF,TGCGCCAGCAGCTGGGGGACAGGGGATCAGCCCCAGCATTTT
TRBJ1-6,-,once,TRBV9,CASSVDVFSPLHF,TGTGCCAGCAGCGTAGACGTTTTTTCACCCCTCCACTTT
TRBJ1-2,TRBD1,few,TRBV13,CASSLKWGTARYTF,TGTGCCAGCAGCTTAAAGTGGGGGACAGCCCGCTACACCTTC
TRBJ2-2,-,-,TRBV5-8,CASSLRVGGNTGELFF,TGTGCCAGCAGCTTGCGTGTGGGGGGTAACACCGGGGAGCTGTTTTTT
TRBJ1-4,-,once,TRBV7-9,CATGIGGELFF,TGTGCCACCGGGATTGGCGGTGAACTGTTTTTT